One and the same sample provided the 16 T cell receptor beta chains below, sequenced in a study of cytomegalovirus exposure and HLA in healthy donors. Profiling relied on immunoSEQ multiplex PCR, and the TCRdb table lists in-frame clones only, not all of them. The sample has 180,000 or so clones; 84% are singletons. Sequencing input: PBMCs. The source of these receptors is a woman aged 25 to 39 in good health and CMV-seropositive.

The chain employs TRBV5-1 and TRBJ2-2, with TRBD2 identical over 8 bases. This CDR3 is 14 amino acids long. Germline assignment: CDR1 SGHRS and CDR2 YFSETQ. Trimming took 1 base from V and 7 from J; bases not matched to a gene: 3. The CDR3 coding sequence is TGCGCCAGCAGCTTGTTAGCGGGGAGCGGGGAGCTGTTTTTT. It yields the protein CASSLLAGSGELFF.

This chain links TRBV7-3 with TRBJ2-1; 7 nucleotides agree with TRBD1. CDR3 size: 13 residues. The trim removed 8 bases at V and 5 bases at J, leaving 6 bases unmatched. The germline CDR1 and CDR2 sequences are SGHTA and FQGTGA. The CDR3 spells CASRQGPNNEQFF. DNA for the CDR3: TGTGCCAGCCGACAGGGACCTAACAATGAGCAGTTCTTC.

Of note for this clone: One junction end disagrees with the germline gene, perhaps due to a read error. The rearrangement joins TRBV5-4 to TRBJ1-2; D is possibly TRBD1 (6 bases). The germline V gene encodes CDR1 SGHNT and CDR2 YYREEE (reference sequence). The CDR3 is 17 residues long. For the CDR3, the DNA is TGTGCCAGCAGTTTGGGGCAGGGGTCACAGAATCTCTATGGCTACACCTTC. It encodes CASSLGQGSQNLYGYTF.

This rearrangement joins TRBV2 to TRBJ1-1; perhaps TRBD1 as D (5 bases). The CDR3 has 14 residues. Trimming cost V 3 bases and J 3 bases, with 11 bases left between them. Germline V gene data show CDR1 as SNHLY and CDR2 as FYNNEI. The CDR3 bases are TGTGCCAGCAGTGAGAGGGGAGGGGACACTGAAGCTTTCTTT. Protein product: CASSERGGDTEAFF.

The CDR3 protein is CASSSWTSGSRVTQYF. In DNA form, the CDR3 reads TGTGCCAGCAGTTCGTGGACTAGCGGGAGTAGAGTCACGCAGTATTTT. The V and J genes are TRBV27 and TRBJ2-3; 13 positions match TRBD2. The CDR3 loop spans 16 amino acids. Per germline, CDR1 MNHEY and CDR2 SMNVEV (reference sequence). The ends lost 4 bases at V and 9 bases at J; junction bases unmatched: 10.

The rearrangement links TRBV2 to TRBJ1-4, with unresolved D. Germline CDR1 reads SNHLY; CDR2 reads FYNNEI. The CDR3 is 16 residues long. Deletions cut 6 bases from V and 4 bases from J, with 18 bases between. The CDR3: CASSPALAGLNEKLFF. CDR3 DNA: TGTGCCAGCAGCCCTGCTCTGGCAGGCCTTAATGAAAAACTGTTTTTT. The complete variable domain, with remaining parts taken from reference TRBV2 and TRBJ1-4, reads EPEVTQTPSHQVTQMGQEVILRCVPISNHLYFYWYRQILGQKVEFLVSFYNNEISEKSEIFDDQFSVERPDGSNFTLKIRSTKLEDSAMYFCASSPALAGLNEKLFFGSGTQLSVL.

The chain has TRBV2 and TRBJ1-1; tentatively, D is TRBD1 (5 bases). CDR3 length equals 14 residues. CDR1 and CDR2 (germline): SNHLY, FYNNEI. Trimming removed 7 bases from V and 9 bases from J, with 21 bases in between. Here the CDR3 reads CASIGFGSGNKAFF. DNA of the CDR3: TGTGCCAGCATTGGATTCGGGTCAGGGAACAAAGCTTTCTTT.

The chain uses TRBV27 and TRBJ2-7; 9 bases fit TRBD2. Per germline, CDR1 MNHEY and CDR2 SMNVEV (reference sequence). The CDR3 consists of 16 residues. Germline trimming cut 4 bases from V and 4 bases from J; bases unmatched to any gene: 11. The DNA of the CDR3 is TGTGCCAGCAGTTACCGTTTAGCGGGAGCCTCTTACGAGCAGTACTTC. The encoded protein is CASSYRLAGASYEQYF.

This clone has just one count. The CDR3 sequence: CSVIGGTYEQYF. The CDR3 region has the DNA TGCAGCGTGATAGGGGGAACCTACGAGCAGTACTTC. The gene calls are TRBV29-1 and TRBJ2-7; weak D call: TRBD1 (6 bases). In germline, CDR1 is SQVTM, CDR2 ANQGSEA. The CDR3 sequence is 12 residues long. Trimming removed 6 bases from V and 2 bases from J, with 11 bases in between.

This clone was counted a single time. The CDR3 sequence: CATSSRVGANVLTF. CDR3 nucleotide sequence: TGTGCCACCAGCTCGAGGGTTGGGGCCAACGTCCTGACTTTC. This chain uses TRBV15 with TRBJ2-6, with a possible D match to TRBD2 (5 bases). Germline CDR1 is LNHNV and CDR2 is YYDKDF (reference sequence). This CDR3 has 14 residues. V was pared by 5 bases and J by 3 bases, with 8 bases between.

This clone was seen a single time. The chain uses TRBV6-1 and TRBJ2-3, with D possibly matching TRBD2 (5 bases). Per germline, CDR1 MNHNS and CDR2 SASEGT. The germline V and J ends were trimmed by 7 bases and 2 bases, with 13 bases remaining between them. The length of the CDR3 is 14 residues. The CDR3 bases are TGTGCCAGCATAACCGGCGGGTCCACAGATACGCAGTATTTT. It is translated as CASITGGSTDTQYF.

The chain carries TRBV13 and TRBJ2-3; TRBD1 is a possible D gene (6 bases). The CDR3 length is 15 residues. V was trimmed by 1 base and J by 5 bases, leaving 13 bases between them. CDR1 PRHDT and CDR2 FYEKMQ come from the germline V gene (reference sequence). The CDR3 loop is CASSLEGEWEDTQYF. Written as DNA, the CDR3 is TGTGCCAGCAGCTTAGAGGGGGAGTGGGAAGATACGCAGTATTTT. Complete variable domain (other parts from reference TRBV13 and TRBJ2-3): AAGVIQSPRHLIKEKRETATLKCYPIPRHDTVYWYQQGPGQDPQFLISFYEKMQSDKGSIPDRFSAQQFSDYHSELNMSSLELGDSALYFCASSLEGEWEDTQYFGPGTRLTVL.

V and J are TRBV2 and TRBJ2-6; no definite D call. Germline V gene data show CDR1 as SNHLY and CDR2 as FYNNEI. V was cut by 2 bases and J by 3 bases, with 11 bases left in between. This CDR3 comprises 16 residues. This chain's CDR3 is CASSEPARGGANVLTF. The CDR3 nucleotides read TGTGCCAGCAGTGAACCTGCTAGAGGTGGGGCCAACGTCCTGACTTTC.

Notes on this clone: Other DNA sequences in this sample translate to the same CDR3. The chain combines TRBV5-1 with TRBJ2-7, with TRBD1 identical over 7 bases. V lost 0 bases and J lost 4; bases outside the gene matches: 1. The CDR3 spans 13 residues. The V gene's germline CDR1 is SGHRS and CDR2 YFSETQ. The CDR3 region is CASSLDRGYEQYF. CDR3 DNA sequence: TGCGCCAGCAGCTTGGACAGGGGTTACGAGCAGTACTTC.

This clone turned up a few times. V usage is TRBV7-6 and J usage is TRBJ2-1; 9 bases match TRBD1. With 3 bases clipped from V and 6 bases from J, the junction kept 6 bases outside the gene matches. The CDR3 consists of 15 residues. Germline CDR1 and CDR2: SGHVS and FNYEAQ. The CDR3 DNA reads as TGTGCCAGCAGCTTGAACAGGGGGCCAAGCAATGAGCAGTTCTTC. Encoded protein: CASSLNRGPSNEQFF.

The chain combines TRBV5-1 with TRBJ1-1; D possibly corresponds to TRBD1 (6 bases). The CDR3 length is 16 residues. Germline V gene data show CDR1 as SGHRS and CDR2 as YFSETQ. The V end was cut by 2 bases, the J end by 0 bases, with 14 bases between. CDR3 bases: TGCGCCAGCAGCTTCGAACCGGACAGCATGAACACTGAAGCTTTCTTT. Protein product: CASSFEPDSMNTEAFF.